This entry describes one T cell receptor beta chain. The entry originates in a study of CD8 T cells in Susac syndrome. RNA amounts of roughly 0.5 to 1 ug underwent reverse transcription with random hexamers. Coverage of TCR beta CDR3 amplification by immunoSEQ multiplex PCR extended to 54 Vbeta and 13 Jbeta. One entry per CDR3 protein results from TCRdb running MiXCR on the immunoSEQ multiplex PCR reads. The sample has over 150,000 distinct CDR3 sequences, just under 95% seen once; the top ten hold 0.09% to 0.1%. Trimming took off 5 bases at V and 3 bases at J, with 11 bases between the two ends. The CDR3 is made up of 13 amino acids. From germline, CDR1 is SGHRS and CDR2 YFSETQ.

The specimen sequenced was CD4+ T cells from PBMCs. The chain has TRBV5-1 and TRBJ2-5; D is ambiguous. The clonotype was recovered from a human donor with Susac syndrome. The CDR3 coding sequence is TGCGCCAGCAGTCAAGGACCCGAAGAGACCCAGTACTTC. Translating gives CASSQGPEETQYF.